The 19 T cell receptor beta chains below all came from one sample that was sequenced in a study of CD8+ T cells in alopecia areata. Treatment in this sample: oral pan-JAK inhibitor, 5-10 mg twice daily. TCR sequencing used cDNA made by reverse transcription of extracted RNA. Sequenced by immunoSEQ multiplex PCR; TCRdb stores in-frame clones only, minus some. The sample records about 210,000 clones, about three fifths being singletons. Sequencing was performed on CD4+ T cells sorted from blood, taken at week 4, from a patient treated with tofacitinib. The receptors come from a human donor with alopecia areata.

The CDR3 coding sequence is TGTGCCTGGATTGGGACAGGGGGGTTAGGCACCGGGGAGCTGTTTTTT. Its protein product is CAWIGTGGLGTGELFF. The V call is TRBV30, the J call TRBJ2-2, with 11 bases identical to TRBD1. The CDR3 is 16 residues long. Germline V CDR1 and CDR2: GTSNPN, SVGIG (reference sequence). The junction had 8 bases not matched to a gene; V was cut back by 4 bases and J by 4 bases.

The sample holds a few counts of this clone. The rearrangement joins TRBV7-2 to TRBJ2-7; D could derive from TRBD1 or TRBD2 (5 bases each). The germline gives CDR1 SGHTA, CDR2 FQGNSA. The CDR3 covers 16 residues. V was trimmed by 1 base and J by 2 bases, leaving 15 bases between them. Here the CDR3 reads CASSLGFGTGTYEQYF. As DNA, the CDR3 is TGTGCCAGCAGCTTAGGATTTGGGACGGGGACCTACGAGCAGTACTTC. Full variable domain (remainder filled in from reference TRBV7-2 and TRBJ2-7): GAGVSQSPSNKVTEKGKDVELRCDPISGHTALYWYRQSLGQGLEFLIYFQGNSAPDKSGLPSDRFSAERTGGSVSTLTIQRTQQEDSAVYLCASSLGFGTGTYEQYFGPGTRLTVT.

This clone was seen a single time. The rearrangement links TRBV2 to TRBJ2-5, with D perhaps matching TRBD2 (6 bases). Trimming took off 7 bases at V and 4 bases at J, with 13 bases between the two ends. This CDR3 is 13 amino acids long. From germline, CDR1 is SNHLY and CDR2 FYNNEI. CDR3 amino acids: CASMIQEGETQYF. The CDR3 nucleotides are TGTGCCAGCATGATCCAGGAGGGAGAGACCCAGTACTTC.

V gene TRBV29-1 combines with J gene TRBJ1-5; TRBD1 matches 7 bases. Germline V gene lookup returns CDR1 SQVTM and CDR2 ANQGSEA. The CDR3 sequence is 13 residues long. V lost 7 bases and J lost 3; bases outside the gene matches: 6. The CDR3 DNA sequence: TGCAGCGCCTCCAGGGGGGACAATCAGCCCCAGCATTTT. It specifies CSASRGDNQPQHF. The whole variable domain, remainder taken from reference TRBV29-1 and TRBJ1-5, is SAVISQKPSRDICQRGTSLTIQCQVDSQVTMMFWYRQQPGQSLTLIATANQGSEATYESGFVIDKFPISRPNLTFSTLTVSNMSPEDSSIYLCSASRGDNQPQHFGDGTRLSIL.

This clone was recorded once. V is TRBV4-3 and J is TRBJ2-4; a weak D match, TRBD1 (6 bases). V shed 0 bases and J shed 9 bases, with 9 bases lying between them. The length of the CDR3 is 13 residues. Germline CDR1 reads LGHNA; CDR2 reads YSLEER. CDR3 in DNA: TGCGCCAGCAGCCAAGATTTGGACAGCATTCAGTACTTC. Residues: CASSQDLDSIQYF.

The chain links TRBV30 to TRBJ1-4; D is unclear. V lost 4 bases and J 7 bases, leaving 13 bases between the germline ends. Germline V CDR1 and CDR2: GTSNPN, SVGIG (reference sequence). This CDR3 has 13 residues. This CDR3 reads CAWNGVLGEKLFF. The CDR3 nucleotides read TGTGCCTGGAATGGGGTATTGGGTGAAAAACTGTTTTTT.

This sequence joins TRBV7-2 and TRBJ2-7, with 10 bases fitting TRBD2. Germline-derived CDR1 and CDR2 are SGHTA and FQGNSA. After removal of 5 bases from V and 1 base from J, the junction contained 5 bases not matched to a gene. This CDR3 region has 15 residues. The CDR3 sequence: CASSPWTSGSYEQYF. The CDR3 DNA reads TGTGCCAGCAGCCCCTGGACTAGCGGATCCTACGAGCAGTACTTC.

The CDR3 protein is CASSLISGQQLGYTF. CDR3 coding DNA: TGCGCCAGCAGCCTGATTTCGGGACAGCAGCTTGGCTACACCTTC. The chain employs TRBV4-3 and TRBJ1-2; 7 bases match TRBD1. J gave up 7 bases and V 4 bases, and 12 bases lay outside the gene matches. There are 15 residues in the CDR3. Germline values: CDR1 LGHNA, CDR2 YSLEER.

The rearrangement links TRBV5-6 to TRBJ2-1, with 16 nucleotides matching TRBD2. Germline V lookup: CDR1 SGHDT, CDR2 YYEEEE. This CDR3 contains 18 residues. With 4 bases clipped from V and 7 bases from J, the junction kept 11 bases outside the gene matches. The CDR3 DNA reads as TGTGCCAGCAGCCCCCTGGGGACTAGCGGGGGGGCAAGGAATGAGCAGTTCTTC. It encodes CASSPLGTSGGARNEQFF. Full variable domain (outside the CDR3, taken from reference TRBV5-6 and TRBJ2-1): DAGVTQSPTHLIKTRGQQVTLRCSPKSGHDTVSWYQQALGQGPQFIFQYYEEEERQRGNFPDRFSGHQFPNYSSELNVNALLLGDSALYLCASSPLGTSGGARNEQFFGPGTRLTVL.

This chain joins TRBV6-5 and TRBJ2-7; D ambiguous. The germline gives CDR1 MNHEY, CDR2 SVGAGI. Between the trimmed V and J ends, which lost 4 bases and 4 bases, there was a span of 5 bases. The CDR3 has 11 residues. The CDR3 loop is CASSFQYEQYF. CDR3 in DNA: TGTGCCAGCAGTTTCCAGTACGAGCAGTACTTC.

This clone has just a few counts. The CDR3 loop reads CASSFAESTDTQYF. The CDR3 nucleotides are TGCGCCAGCAGCTTTGCCGAGAGCACAGATACGCAGTATTTT. V is TRBV5-1 and J is TRBJ2-3; D ambiguous. CDR1 and CDR2 (germline): SGHRS, YFSETQ. The CDR3 length is 14 residues. The V and J ends lost 2 bases and 0 bases respectively, with 7 bases between them.

V usage is TRBV6-1 and J usage is TRBJ1-3; D is perhaps TRBD1 (5 bases). Germline V gene lookup returns CDR1 MNHNS and CDR2 SASEGT. Trimming stripped 7 bases from V and 0 bases from J, with 10 bases between. The CDR3 is made up of 14 amino acids. CDR3 DNA: TGTGCCAGCAACGGGGGTAGCTCTGGAAACACCATATATTTT. It yields the protein CASNGGSSGNTIYF.

The chain combines TRBV7-9 with TRBJ1-4, with D unresolved. CDR1 SEHNR and CDR2 FQNEAQ come from the germline V gene (reference sequence). CDR3 length: 12 amino acids. Trimming pared 5 bases from V and 8 bases from J, leaving 9 bases between. The CDR3 bases are TGTGCCAGCAGCGCCGCCGGCGAAAAACTGTTTTTT. The encoded protein is CASSAAGEKLFF.

This clone has only one observation. V gene TRBV5-1 combines with J gene TRBJ2-2; 9 bases align to TRBD1. The CDR3 has 16 amino acids. V shed 4 bases, J shed 1 base, and the junction held 5 bases outside the gene matches. Looked up from germline, CDR1 is SGHRS and CDR2 is YFSETQ. CDR3 sequence (DNA): TGCGCCAGCAGCCCGGACAGGGGTTTGAACACCGGGGAGCTGTTTTTT. Protein sequence: CASSPDRGLNTGELFF. Based on the CDR3 plus reference TRBV5-1 and TRBJ2-2, the full variable domain is KAGVTQTPRYLIKTRGQQVTLSCSPISGHRSVSWYQQTPGQGLQFLFEYFSETQRNKGNFPGRFSGRQFSNSRSEMNVSTLELGDSALYLCASSPDRGLNTGELFFGEGSRLTVL.

This clone was seen more than once but under ten times. This rearrangement joins TRBV10-3 to TRBJ2-3; TRBD2 might be the D (5 bases). The length of the CDR3 is 15 residues. The germline V gene has CDR1 ENHRY and CDR2 SYGVKD. V lost 4 bases to trimming and J lost 6 bases, with 17 bases between them. For the CDR3, the DNA is TGTGCCATCAGTGGAACTAGTTCAGGCGCGGATACGCAGTATTTT. This gives the protein CAISGTSSGADTQYF.

The chain carries TRBV6-5 and TRBJ1-2; weak D call: TRBD1 (6 bases). Trimming left V 2 bases short and J 8 bases short, with 15 bases between. The CDR3 length is 14 residues. The germline V gene has CDR1 MNHEY and CDR2 SVGAGI. The CDR3 nucleotides are TGTGCCAGCAGTTACACGGAGGGGGTCGGAGGCTACACCTTC. It yields the protein CASSYTEGVGGYTF.

This clone has just a few counts. The chain has TRBV9 and TRBJ1-2; D gene unclear. The CDR3 runs to 12 residues. V was pared by 0 bases and J by 7 bases, with 7 bases between. Germline values: CDR1 SGDLS, CDR2 YYNGEE. CDR3 sequence: CASSVDGFGYTF. The CDR3 bases are TGTGCCAGCAGCGTAGACGGGTTTGGCTACACCTTC. Variable domain in full (rest from reference TRBV9 and TRBJ1-2): DSGVTQTPKHLITATGQRVTLRCSPRSGDLSVYWYQQSLDQGLQFLIQYYNGEERAKGNILERFSAQQFPDLHSELNLSSLELGDSALYFCASSVDGFGYTFGSGTRLTVV.

The CDR3 nucleotides read TGTGCCAGCAGCTTGCGCGGGGCGGGCACCGGGGAGCTGTTTTTT. Translation: CASSLRGAGTGELFF. The chain carries TRBV5-6 and TRBJ2-2, with a tentative D call TRBD2 (6 bases). Germline V CDR1 and CDR2: SGHDT, YYEEEE. The V end lost 1 base, the J end lost 4 bases, and 11 bases lay between the germline ends. This CDR3 is 15 amino acids long.

The V call is TRBV4-3, the J call TRBJ2-7; 11 bases are a match to TRBD1. Germline-derived CDR1 and CDR2 are LGHNA and YSLEER. CDR3 length equals 14 residues. The V and J ends lost 4 bases and 6 bases, in that order; junction bases with no gene match: 5. CDR3 region: CASSLGTGGGEQYF. The CDR3 DNA is TGCGCCAGCAGCCTGGGGACAGGGGGAGGCGAGCAGTACTTC.